The 24 T cell receptor beta chains presented below share a single source sample, sequenced in a study of shared clonotypes between healthy human individuals. TCRdb's table, derived via immunoSEQ multiplex PCR, lists solely in-frame clones and lacks some. The sample contains about 2.4 million clones, 93% of which appear only once. Sequenced sample: naive CD4+ T cells from PBMCs. As for subset: CD45RA+ positively selected. The receptor source for this set is a young man in good health. Some clones in this sample may be carry-over from other donors' samples.

This rearrangement joins TRBV7-9 to TRBJ1-4; no definite D call. This CDR3 is 15 amino acids long. Germline assignment: CDR1 SEHNR and CDR2 FQNEAQ (reference sequence). Trimming shortened V by 5 bases and J by 7 bases, and 17 bases separated the two germline ends. CDR3 protein: CASSLNMNGVEKLFF. Here the CDR3 DNA reads TGTGCCAGCAGCCTCAACATGAATGGTGTTGAAAAACTGTTTTTT.

V gene TRBV27 combines with J gene TRBJ1-1; 7 bases are shared with TRBD1. V was clipped by 4 bases and J by 2 bases; unmatched bases: 10. Per the germline V gene, CDR1 is MNHEY and CDR2 is SMNVEV (reference sequence). This CDR3 is built from 16 residues. The CDR3 sequence: CASSSGQASLNTEAFF. CDR3 sequence (DNA): TGTGCCAGCAGTTCCGGACAGGCCAGCCTAAACACTGAAGCTTTCTTT.

The chain links TRBV28 to TRBJ1-2; tentatively, D is TRBD1 (5 bases). The CDR3 sequence is 14 residues long. V lost 5 bases and J 4 bases, leaving 14 bases between the germline ends. Germline CDR1 reads MDHEN; CDR2 reads SYDVKM. Here the CDR3 DNA reads TGTGCCAGCAGTAGTCCCGGGGCAGCCTATGGCTACACCTTC. This encodes CASSSPGAAYGYTF.

V usage is TRBV27 and J usage is TRBJ2-1, with D possibly being TRBD1 (5 bases). Trimming pared 5 bases from V and 2 bases from J, leaving 22 bases between. Germline V lookup: CDR1 MNHEY, CDR2 SMNVEV (reference sequence). The CDR3 is 18 amino acids. The CDR3 sequence is CASSPTFRAEYAYNEQFF. Here the CDR3 DNA reads TGTGCCAGCAGTCCAACCTTCAGGGCTGAGTATGCCTACAATGAGCAGTTCTTC.

The chain recombines TRBV18 with TRBJ2-1; 10 bases agree with TRBD2. The CDR3 runs to 15 residues. With V trimmed by 5 bases and J by 9 bases, 10 bases remained unmatched. The germline gives CDR1 KGHSH, CDR2 LQKENI. As DNA, the CDR3 is TGTGCCAGCTCAGGGGCTAGCGGGAGTTCGAGTGAGCAGTTCTTC. Amino acids: CASSGASGSSSEQFF.

The chain recombines TRBV5-1 with TRBJ2-2; 10 bases map to TRBD1. The germline V gene encodes CDR1 SGHRS and CDR2 YFSETQ. The V gene end was trimmed by 3 bases and the J gene end by 6 bases; junction bases not matched to a gene: 5. CDR3 length: 15 residues. The CDR3 protein is CASSSTGGRAGELFF. In DNA, the CDR3 is TGCGCCAGCAGCTCGACAGGGGGCAGGGCCGGGGAGCTGTTTTTT.

This clone is a singleton in its sample. The chain joins TRBV10-3 to TRBJ1-3, with TRBD1 matching 8 bases. V lost 6 bases, J lost 1 base, and 8 bases stayed unmatched. The germline V gene encodes CDR1 ENHRY and CDR2 SYGVKD. The CDR3 consists of 16 residues. CDR3 DNA sequence: TGTGCCATCAGGGGGGCCGGGACAGGATCTGGAAACACCATATATTTT. Translated: CAIRGAGTGSGNTIYF.

The rearrangement uses TRBV4-1 and TRBJ1-4; D is perhaps TRBD1 (5 bases). V was trimmed by 4 bases and J by 2 bases, leaving 14 bases between them. Germline loops: CDR1 MGHRA, CDR2 YSYEKL. The CDR3 extends over 16 amino acids. The CDR3 loop reads CASSPEIGATNEKLFF. The DNA of the CDR3 is TGCGCCAGCAGCCCCGAGATAGGGGCGACTAATGAAAAACTGTTTTTT.

This clone was seen more than once but under ten times. This sequence joins TRBV29-1 and TRBJ1-1; 10 bases fit TRBD1. The germline V gene has CDR1 SQVTM and CDR2 ANQGSEA. V shed 6 bases and J 3 bases; nucleotides not matched to a gene: 4. CDR3 length equals 13 residues. The CDR3 here is CSVSGQGDTEAFF. The CDR3, as DNA: TGCAGCGTCTCCGGACAGGGGGACACTGAAGCTTTCTTT.

This clone was found once. The chain couples TRBV10-1 to TRBJ2-5; 7 nucleotides line up with TRBD1. V dropped 5 bases and J dropped 5; count of bases not matched to a gene: 11. The V gene's germline CDR1 is WNHNN and CDR2 SYGVQD (reference sequence). This CDR3 comprises 15 residues. The CDR3 is CASSPDRRFAETQYF. The CDR3 nucleotides are TGCGCCAGCAGTCCGGACAGGAGGTTCGCGGAGACCCAGTACTTC.

J is TRBJ2-5 and V is TRBV30; TRBD2 is a possible D gene (6 bases). The J call could be wrong; TRBJ2-7 is a better fit for the DNA end. Germline assignment: CDR1 GTSNPN and CDR2 SVGIG (reference sequence). The CDR3 loop spans 13 amino acids. CDR3 sequence: CAWTGLVRYEQYF. The CDR3 coding sequence is TGTGCCTGGACGGGACTTGTGCGGTACGAGCAGTACTTC.

This clone was counted only a few times. The chain combines TRBV28 with TRBJ1-5; no clear D gene. This CDR3 has 13 amino acids. In germline, CDR1 is MDHEN, CDR2 SYDVKM. V was pared by 7 bases and J by 5 bases, with 12 bases between. CDR3 bases: TGTGCCAGCATCCCCTATGGGGATCAGCCCCAGCATTTT. It specifies CASIPYGDQPQHF.

This rearrangement joins TRBV5-8 to TRBJ1-5, with unresolved D. The CDR3 is made up of 15 amino acids. V dropped 5 bases and J dropped 2 bases, with 14 bases sitting between them. Germline V gives CDR1 SGHTS, CDR2 YDEGEE. DNA of the CDR3: TGTGCCAGCAGGTCAAGAAGGAAGGGCAATCAGCCCCAGCATTTT. This gives the protein CASRSRRKGNQPQHF.

The CDR3 protein is CASSLTEGALSYEQYF. DNA of the CDR3: TGTGCCAGCAGTTTGACGGAGGGAGCCCTCTCCTACGAGCAGTACTTC. The chain couples TRBV27 to TRBJ2-7, with TRBD2 as a possible D gene (6 bases). Trimming shortened V by 3 bases and J by 0 bases, and 15 bases separated the two germline ends. The CDR3 contains 16 residues. CDR1 and CDR2 (germline): MNHEY, SMNVEV (reference sequence).

This clone has a handful of counts. Other DNA sequences in this specimen translate into the identical CDR3. The rearrangement uses TRBV10-3 and TRBJ1-1; D unclear. Germline CDR1 is ENHRY and CDR2 is SYGVKD. V was cut by 3 bases and J by 1 base, with 6 bases left in between. The CDR3 is 13 residues long. The DNA of the CDR3 is TGTGCCATCAGTGAACTCAGGAACACTGAAGCTTTCTTT. The encoded protein is CAISELRNTEAFF.

The CDR3 DNA reads as TGTGCCAGCAGTTCCTTGAATAACCGCAACCTAGGATGGGGCCCTGAAGCTTTCTTT. It encodes CASSSLNNRNLGWGPEAFF. This chain connects TRBV27 to TRBJ1-1, with D possibly matching TRBD1 (5 bases). CDR3 size: 19 residues. CDR1 MNHEY and CDR2 SMNVEV come from the germline V gene (reference sequence). V was trimmed by 4 bases and J by 6 bases, leaving 30 bases between them.

The chain has TRBV4-1 and TRBJ2-3; maybe TRBD2 (6 bases). Germline CDR1 is MGHRA and CDR2 is YSYEKL. The CDR3 sequence is 16 residues long. Trimming took 0 bases from V and 7 from J, leaving 17 bases between them. The CDR3 sequence is CASSQDLRWRDYTQYF. CDR3 sequence (DNA): TGCGCCAGCAGCCAAGATCTCCGGTGGCGGGATTATACGCAGTATTTT.

This clone was seen only once. The V call is TRBV11-3, the J call TRBJ2-1; 10 nucleotides line up with TRBD1. V was clipped by 3 bases and J by 3 bases; unmatched bases: 2. The CDR3 is made up of 15 amino acids. The germline V gene encodes CDR1 SGHNT and CDR2 YENEEA. In nucleotides, the CDR3 is TGTGCCAGCAGCTTGGGGACAGGGGTCTACAATGAGCAGTTCTTC. This sequence encodes CASSLGTGVYNEQFF.

This chain connects TRBV21-1 to TRBJ1-1; no DNA check was done on the table's D call, TRBD1. TRBV21-1 is a listed pseudogene. The CDR3 is 17 amino acids. The CDR3 loop reads CASSRKRQGNMNTEAFF. The CDR3 coding sequence is TGTGCCAGCAGCAGAAAGAGACAGGGCAATATGAACACTGAAGCTTTCTTT.

This chain joins TRBV7-2 and TRBJ1-2; D ambiguous. CDR3 size: 15 residues. V was cut by 3 bases and J by 1 base, with 12 bases left in between. In germline, CDR1 is SGHTA, CDR2 FQGNSA. The CDR3 loop reads CASSFGPEGNYGYTF. DNA for the CDR3: TGTGCCAGCAGCTTCGGGCCCGAAGGTAACTATGGCTACACCTTC. The full variable domain, with the rest looked up from reference TRBV7-2 and TRBJ1-2, is GAGVSQSPSNKVTEKGKDVELRCDPISGHTALYWYRQSLGQGLEFLIYFQGNSAPDKSGLPSDRFSAERTGGSVSTLTIQRTQQEDSAVYLCASSFGPEGNYGYTFGSGTRLTVV.

The genes are TRBV11-1 and TRBJ2-7, with D tentatively TRBD2 (5 bases). Germline V lookup: CDR1 SGHAT, CDR2 FQDESV (reference sequence). The CDR3 length is 15 residues. Trimming cost V 6 bases and J 2 bases, with 17 bases left between them. Here the CDR3 reads CASRKTTSGTYEQYF. The DNA for the CDR3 is TGTGCCAGCAGGAAAACAACGAGCGGAACCTACGAGCAGTACTTC.

The rearrangement joins TRBV14 to TRBJ2-1, with D hard to call. The CDR3 totals 14 residues. V dropped 0 bases and J dropped 6 bases, with 9 bases sitting between them. The V gene's germline CDR1 is SGHDN and CDR2 FVKESK. The CDR3 loop is CASSQELVANEQFF. CDR3 bases: TGTGCCAGCAGCCAAGAATTGGTAGCCAATGAGCAGTTCTTC. The variable domain in full, completed from reference TRBV14 and TRBJ2-1, reads EAGVTQFPSHSVIEKGQTVTLRCDPISGHDNLYWYRRVMGKEIKFLLHFVKESKQDESGMPNNRFLAERTGGTYSTLKVQPAELEDSGVYFCASSQELVANEQFFGPGTRLTVL.

The chain joins TRBV29-1 to TRBJ2-5; TRBD2 matches at 11 bases. Germline lookup yields CDR1 SQVTM and CDR2 ANQGSEA. CDR3 length: 16 amino acids. V trimming: 0 bases; J trimming: 5 bases; junction bases outside the gene matches: 8. CDR3 sequence reads: CSVEDGLAGGWETQYF. The DNA of the CDR3 is TGCAGCGTTGAAGATGGGCTAGCGGGAGGTTGGGAGACCCAGTACTTC.

This clone was recorded once. CDR3 nucleotide sequence: TGTGCCATCAGTCTGGGCGGGACTAGCGGGACCGATGAGCAGTTCTTC. Translation: CAISLGGTSGTDEQFF. V usage is TRBV10-3 and J usage is TRBJ2-1; 13 bases align to TRBD2. CDR3 size: 16 residues. The J segment lost 8 bases and the V segment lost 5 bases, leaving 9 bases of the junction unmatched. Germline V gene data show CDR1 as ENHRY and CDR2 as SYGVKD.